The T cell receptor beta chain described here comes from a study of blood T cell repertoires in COVID-19. Study at large: Sites across the United States, Italy and Spain contributed samples from acute and convalescent COVID-19.

Followed over time, Seattle patients had been enrolled while infection was active. Germline CDR1 SGHAT, CDR2 FQNNGV. V lost 7 bases to trimming and J lost 4 bases; unmatched junction nucleotides: 8. This CDR3 is 14 amino acids long. Methods used by the authors: Reference gene primer amplification in the assay estimated nucleated cell counts. Sequencing used immunoSEQ multiplex PCR; TCRdb keeps in-frame clones, though not all of them. That table gives V, J and clone size, and the DNA gave D and trimming. The data contain more than 250,000 clones, 85% to 90% of them seen just once; the ten biggest clones take up 6.3%.

What was sequenced was peripheral blood. The clonotype originates from a woman aged 50 to 60 with COVID-19, enrolled during active disease. This sequence joins TRBV11-2 and TRBJ1-1; 8 bases line up with TRBD1. Here the CDR3 DNA reads TGTGCCAGCACCCAAATTACAGGGGGCACTGAAGCTTTCTTT. Amino acids: CASTQITGGTEAFF.